This T cell receptor (beta chain) was obtained from a study of identical twins. This clonotype was counted only a few times. Germline CDR1 and CDR2: PRHDT and FYEKMQ (reference sequence). The ends were cut back, 5 bases at V and 0 bases at J, with 17 bases in the middle. The CDR3 is 18 amino acids. A template switching step contributed a universal primer site, while unique molecular identifiers were present in the cDNA. One entry per CDR3 protein, called by TCRdb with MiXCR from the 5' RACE reads. Of approximately 1.8 million distinct CDR3 sequences in the sample, 25% to 35% are singletons; the top ten hold around 0.3%.

This TCR derives from a newborn girl in good health. Sequenced material: cord blood. The J gene is TRBJ2-6, the V gene TRBV13, with D perhaps matching TRBD2 (5 bases). This CDR3 is CASSATLAPTSGANVLTF. The CDR3, as DNA: TGTGCCAGCAGCGCCACCCTAGCACCGACCTCTGGGGCCAACGTCCTGACTTTC.